This passage covers 32 T cell receptor beta chains from one sample sequenced in a study of breast tumors, draining lymph nodes, adjacent tissues. Breast cancer patients provided tissue from their axillary draining lymph nodes. Using its own MiXCR run on the multiplex PCR reads, TCRdb lists one record per CDR3 protein. In the table there are around 300,000 distinct CDR3 sequences, around 31% of which are singletons. Sequencing was done on a sample of axillary lymph node tissue. These TCRs come from a female donor with breast cancer. Some clones in this sample may be carry-over from other donors' samples.

The chain employs TRBV28 and TRBJ2-7, with D perhaps assigned TRBD1 or TRBD2 (5 bases each). V lost 6 bases to trimming and J lost 2 bases, with 14 bases between them. The germline gives CDR1 MDHEN, CDR2 SYDVKM. This CDR3 comprises 14 residues. CDR3 protein: CASRPGTGPYEQYF. In DNA form, the CDR3 reads TGTGCCAGCAGACCCGGGACGGGTCCCTACGAGCAGTACTTC.

The gene calls are TRBV27 and TRBJ2-7; 7 bases agree with TRBD1. The V and J ends lost 4 bases and 2 bases, in that order; junction bases with no gene match: 8. Germline CDR1 and CDR2: MNHEY and SMNVEV (reference sequence). The CDR3 totals 15 residues. CDR3 region: CASSSSPGQPYEQYF. For the CDR3, the DNA is TGTGCCAGCAGTTCATCACCGGGACAGCCCTACGAGCAGTACTTC.

Note on this clonotype: This sequence may be a read error, since a much larger clone differs from it by one base. The V call is TRBV20-1, the J call TRBJ2-7; D possibly corresponds to TRBD2 (6 bases). Per the germline V gene, CDR1 is DFQATT and CDR2 is SNEGSKA (reference sequence). The CDR3 is 15 residues long. This CDR3 is CGARDEEGEGYEQYF. The CDR3 coding sequence is TGCGGTGCTAGAGATGAGGAGGGAGAGGGGTACGAGCAGTACTTC.

Comment on this clonotype: A read error may explain this, as a much larger clone is one base away. The V call is TRBV5-8, the J call TRBJ2-1; 8 bases line up with TRBD2. Germline trimming cut 4 bases from V and 8 bases from J; bases unmatched to any gene: 17. Germline CDR1 reads SGHTS; CDR2 reads YDEGEE. This CDR3 contains 17 residues. The chain's CDR3 is CASSKVTGLVLGDEQFF. For the CDR3, the DNA is TGTGCCAGCAGCAAGGTAACGGGACTAGTTTTAGGCGATGAGCAGTTCTTC.

This clonotype was recorded a few times. A much larger clone lies a single base off, so this may be a read error. The chain carries TRBV20-1 and TRBJ2-5; D is uncertain. The V gene lost 3 bases and the J gene lost 7 bases, with 18 bases spanning the gap. CDR1 is DFQATT, CDR2 SNEGSKA, per germline (reference sequence). The CDR3 loop spans 14 amino acids. As DNA, the CDR3 is TGCAGTGCTAGTATACGGGCCCAAGGTGCGACCCAGTACTTC. It translates to CSASIRAQGATQYF.

With regard to this clonotype: A much larger clone sits a single nucleotide away, making a read error possible. CDR3 DNA: TGTGCCAGTAGCTTACTTACAGGGGGTAGCTCTCAGCCCCAGCATTTT. This codes for CASSLLTGGSSQPQHF. The gene calls are TRBV19 and TRBJ1-5; TRBD1 agrees at 8 bases. This CDR3 is 16 amino acids long. The junction had 13 bases not matched to a gene; V was cut back by 6 bases and J by 6 bases. Germline loops: CDR1 LNHDA, CDR2 SQIVND (reference sequence). The entire variable domain, with the rest obtained from reference TRBV19 and TRBJ1-5, is as follows: DGGITQSPKYLFRKEGQNVTLSCEQNLNHDAMYWYRQDPGQGLRLIYYSQIVNDFQKGDIAEGYSVSREKKESFPLTVTSAQKNPTAFYLCASSLLTGGSSQPQHFGDGTRLSIL.

This clonotype was seen ten or more times. The chain links TRBV6-2 or TRBV6-3 to TRBJ2-7; either TRBD1 or TRBD2 may supply D (5 bases each). The CDR3 sequence is 16 residues long. Trimming took off 5 bases at V and 4 bases at J, with 21 bases between the two ends. CDR1 is MNHEY, CDR2 SVGEGT, per germline. CDR3 nucleotide sequence: TGTGCCAGCAGTGGGACGAAGGGTAGTCGTCTTTACGAGCAGTACTTC. This gives the protein CASSGTKGSRLYEQYF.

This clonotype was recorded once. The V gene is TRBV6-2 or TRBV6-3, the J gene TRBJ2-4, with TRBD2 matching 8 bases. CDR1 and CDR2 from the germline V gene are MNHEY and SVGEGT. The CDR3 sequence is 14 residues long. Germline trimming cut 7 bases from V and 0 bases from J; bases unmatched to any gene: 2. CDR3: CASNLAGAKNIQYF. The CDR3 coding sequence is TGTGCCAGCAACCTAGCGGGAGCCAAAAACATTCAGTACTTC.

The CDR3 DNA follows: TGCGCCAGCAGCCACGGCGGACTCCAGGAGACCCAGTACTTC. Translating it yields CASSHGGLQETQYF. The V call is TRBV4-3, the J call TRBJ2-5, with D perhaps TRBD2 (5 bases). V was pared by 3 bases and J by 5 bases, with 13 bases between. Germline V gives CDR1 LGHNA, CDR2 YSLEER. CDR3 length equals 14 residues.

The chain uses TRBV20-1 and TRBJ2-3, with 11 bases aligning to TRBD1. The length of the CDR3 is 17 residues. J lost 2 bases, V lost 3 bases, and 10 bases had no gene match. Looked up from germline, CDR1 is DFQATT and CDR2 is SNEGSKA (reference sequence). The CDR3 loop is CSARYRDRGRATDTQYF. Here the CDR3 DNA reads TGCAGTGCTAGGTATCGGGACAGGGGGAGGGCCACAGATACGCAGTATTTT.

The chain employs TRBV5-4 and TRBJ1-6; D may be TRBD1 (6 bases). V lost 1 base and J 6 bases, leaving 8 bases between the germline ends. Germline-derived CDR1 and CDR2 are SGHNT and YYREEE (reference sequence). The CDR3 is 14 residues long. The CDR3 region has the DNA TGTGCCAGCAGCTTGCAGGGGACTAATTCACCCCTCCACTTT. The encoded protein is CASSLQGTNSPLHF.

This clonotype was detected only a few times. Being one base from a much bigger clone, this may be a read error. V is TRBV5-4 and J is TRBJ2-1, with a possible D match to TRBD2 (6 bases). Trimming left V 2 bases short and J 5 bases short, with 14 bases between. CDR3 length equals 15 residues. In germline, CDR1 is SGHNT, CDR2 YYREEE (reference sequence). CDR3 region: CASSFRSAGNNEQFF. The CDR3 DNA reads as TGTGCCAGCAGCTTTCGTAGCGCGGGAAACAATGAGCAGTTCTTC.

Turning to this clonotype: With a much larger clone just one base away, this may be a read error. This chain connects TRBV7-9 to TRBJ2-1; 11 positions match TRBD2. Germline V gene lookup returns CDR1 SEHNR and CDR2 FQNEAQ (reference sequence). The CDR3 loop spans 13 amino acids. The CDR3 loop reads CASRGLAGNGQFF. DNA for the CDR3: TGTGCCAGCCGTGGACTAGCGGGCAATGGGCAGTTCTTC. Complete variable domain (other parts from reference TRBV7-9 and TRBJ2-1): DTGVSQNPRHKITKRGQNVTFRCDPISEHNRLYWYRQTLGQGPEFLTYFQNEAQLEKSRLLSDRFSAERPKGSFSTLEIQRTEQGDSAMYLCASRGLAGNGQFFGPGTRLTVL.

In this sample, this clonotype turned up many times. The rearrangement joins TRBV7-9 to TRBJ1-2; D ambiguous. Germline V lookup: CDR1 SEHNR, CDR2 FQNEAQ (reference sequence). V was cut by 5 bases and J by 8 bases, with 12 bases left in between. The CDR3 spans 12 residues. CDR3 sequence (DNA): TGTGCCAGCAGCCCCCGCGATTACGGCTACACCTTC. It yields the protein CASSPRDYGYTF.

As regards this clonotype: The CDR3 end shows no conserved phenylalanine or tryptophan, and so a read error is likely. The V call is TRBV7-2, the J call TRBJ2-1; 11 positions agree with TRBD2. Losses at the gene ends were 11 bases for V and 6 bases for J; bases not matched to a gene: 9. Germline V gene data show CDR1 as SGHTA and CDR2 as FQGNSA. There are 14 residues in the CDR3. The CDR3 nucleotides read TGTGCCTGGAATAGCGGGAGGGCCACCAATGAGCAGTTCCTC. This encodes CAWNSGRATNEQFL.

This sequence joins TRBV5-1 and TRBJ2-7; D is ambiguous. Deletions cut 5 bases from V and 4 bases from J, with 28 bases between. CDR3 length: 18 amino acids. CDR1 SGHRS and CDR2 YFSETQ come from the germline V gene. The CDR3 nucleotides are TGCGCCAGCAGTCCATCCGACAAGGGCACCTCTACGGGTTACGAGCAGTACTTC. Protein: CASSPSDKGTSTGYEQYF.

As concerns this clonotype: This may be a read error: a much more frequent sequence differs by one nucleotide. The CDR3 does not close with the conserved phenylalanine or tryptophan, likely indicating a read error. The chain employs TRBV7-9 and TRBJ1-2, with D possibly being TRBD1 (5 bases). V shed 6 bases and J shed 4 bases, with 15 bases lying between them. CDR3 size: 14 residues. The germline V gene has CDR1 SEHNR and CDR2 FQNEAQ (reference sequence). CDR3 residues: CASSRDRHSYGYTL. For the CDR3, the DNA is TGTGCCAGCAGTAGGGACCGACACAGCTATGGCTACACCCTC.

As regards this clonotype: A read error is possible here, since a much larger clone lies one base away. This chain uses TRBV19 with TRBJ2-1; TRBD2 agrees at 9 bases. The end of the DNA aligns better with TRBJ2-7, so the J call may be wrong. The CDR3 contains 14 residues. Germline assignment: CDR1 LNHDA and CDR2 SQIVND (reference sequence). CDR3 in amino acids: CASSRAGGNNEQYF. In DNA form, the CDR3 reads TGTGCCAGTAGTCGGGCGGGAGGGAACAATGAGCAGTACTTC.

This clonotype was counted only a few times. No conserved phenylalanine or tryptophan is present at the end of the CDR3, so a read error is the likely explanation. The chain is built from TRBV19 and TRBJ2-3; TRBD2 aligns across 9 bases. J lost 1 base, V lost 6 bases, and 2 bases had no gene match. The germline V gene encodes CDR1 LNHDA and CDR2 SQIVND (reference sequence). The length of the CDR3 is 14 residues. The CDR3 loop is CASSLAGGTDTQYS. The CDR3 DNA follows: TGTGCCAGTAGCTTAGCGGGAGGCACAGATACGCAGTATTCT.

In its sample, this clonotype was seen many times. The chain couples TRBV30 to TRBJ2-5, with TRBD1 identical over 8 bases. V trimming: 5 bases; J trimming: 4 bases; junction bases outside the gene matches: 3. CDR1 is GTSNPN and CDR2 is SVGIG in the germline V gene (reference sequence). The CDR3 runs to 12 residues. In DNA, the CDR3 is TGTGCCTGGGGACAGGGTCCAGAGACCCAGTACTTC. It translates to CAWGQGPETQYF.

This clonotype was counted many times. The chain is built from TRBV11-2 and TRBJ1-2; TRBD1 matches at 7 bases. The V gene's germline CDR1 is SGHAT and CDR2 FQNNGV. The CDR3 runs 14 residues. The junction had 8 bases not matched to a gene; V was cut back by 5 bases and J by 5 bases. CDR3 sequence reads: CASSPTGEKYGYTF. Here the CDR3 DNA reads TGTGCCAGCAGCCCTACAGGGGAAAAGTATGGCTACACCTTC.

The chain links TRBV10-2 to TRBJ2-3; 12 positions agree with TRBD2. The CDR3 covers 16 residues. CDR1 and CDR2 (germline): WSHSY, SAAADI. Losses at the gene ends were 6 bases for V and 6 bases for J; bases not matched to a gene: 10. The CDR3 DNA reads TGCGCCAGCAGGACCAGGACTAGCGGGACAGGGGATACGCAGTATTTT. It encodes CASRTRTSGTGDTQYF.

This clonotype was recorded at least ten times. V gene TRBV13 combines with J gene TRBJ2-3, with no clear D. This CDR3 spans 15 amino acids. The germline V gene has CDR1 PRHDT and CDR2 FYEKMQ (reference sequence). With 5 bases removed from V and 5 bases from J, the gap between germline ends came to 17 bases. CDR3 sequence: CASSPLTGAVDTQYF. The CDR3 region has the DNA TGTGCCAGCAGCCCCTTAACGGGTGCGGTAGATACGCAGTATTTT.

This clonotype was recorded at least ten times. The J gene is TRBJ1-5, the V gene TRBV5-5; tentatively, D is TRBD1 (5 bases). Trimming pared 4 bases from V and 7 bases from J, leaving 12 bases between. In germline, CDR1 is SGHKS, CDR2 YYEKEE (reference sequence). This CDR3 spans 13 amino acids. The CDR3 loop is CASSQAGDQPQHF. DNA of the CDR3: TGTGCCAGCAGCCAGGCCGGGGACCAGCCCCAGCATTTT. Full variable domain (missing parts from reference TRBV5-5 and TRBJ1-5): DAGVTQSPTHLIKTRGQQVTLRCSPISGHKSVSWYQQVLGQGPQFIFQYYEKEERGRGNFPDRFSARQFPNYSSELNVNALLLGDSALYLCASSQAGDQPQHFGDGTRLSIL.

This chain connects TRBV6-1 to TRBJ2-6; D is unresolved. V lost 5 bases to trimming and J lost 2 bases, with 7 bases between them. The CDR3 has 14 residues. Germline V lookup: CDR1 MNHNS, CDR2 SASEGT. DNA of the CDR3: TGTGCCAGCAGTTTGGGAACTGGGGCCAACGTCCTGACTTTC. It encodes CASSLGTGANVLTF.

This clonotype was detected ten times or more. The rearrangement joins TRBV28 to TRBJ2-5; unclear D gene. The CDR3 length is 14 residues. CDR1 is MDHEN, CDR2 SYDVKM, per germline. Trimming removed 7 bases at V and 4 bases at J, with 16 bases between. The CDR3 DNA follows: TGTGCCAGCAACAAAGGGCTAGAACTAGAGACCCAGTACTTC. Its translation is CASNKGLELETQYF. Using reference TRBV28 and TRBJ2-5 for the parts outside the CDR3, the full variable domain is DVKVTQSSRYLVKRTGEKVFLECVQDMDHENMFWYRQDPGLGLRLIYFSYDVKMKEKGDIPEGYSVSREKKERFSLILESASTNQTSMYLCASNKGLELETQYFGPGTRLLVL.

The V call is TRBV7-2, the J call TRBJ2-7, with 13 nucleotides matching TRBD2. Per germline, CDR1 SGHTA and CDR2 FQGNSA. The CDR3 has 14 residues. The V and J ends lost 6 bases and 4 bases, in that order; junction bases with no gene match: 3. The chain's CDR3 is CASRLTSGRYEQYF. The CDR3 coding sequence is TGTGCCAGCAGACTGACTAGCGGGAGGTACGAGCAGTACTTC.

The chain uses TRBV29-1 and TRBJ1-3; the match to TRBD1 covers 9 bases. There are 13 residues in the CDR3. Germline V lookup: CDR1 SQVTM, CDR2 ANQGSEA. With 7 bases clipped from V and 1 base from J, the junction kept 2 bases outside the gene matches. Here the CDR3 DNA reads TGCAGCGCCGGACAGGGGTCTGGAAACACCATATATTTT. It specifies CSAGQGSGNTIYF.

The rearrangement links TRBV6-5 to TRBJ2-7; TRBD1 aligns across 8 bases. V trimming: 11 bases; J trimming: 0 bases; junction bases outside the gene matches: 15. Germline CDR1 and CDR2: MNHEY and SVGAGI. The CDR3 consists of 16 residues. CDR3 sequence: CASSPGLTGASYEQYF. As DNA, the CDR3 is TGTGCCTCCAGCCCGGGTCTGACAGGGGCCTCCTACGAGCAGTACTTC.

As for this clonotype: The CDR3 does not close with the conserved phenylalanine or tryptophan, likely indicating a read error. The chain carries TRBV5-5 and TRBJ2-6, with D perhaps assigned TRBD1 or TRBD2 (6 bases each). V lost 5 bases and J lost 4, with 13 bases in between. Germline V gene data show CDR1 as SGHKS and CDR2 as YYEKEE (reference sequence). This CDR3 region has 15 residues. This CDR3 reads CASSDWGAGANVLTL. DNA of the CDR3: TGTGCCAGCAGTGACTGGGGGGCAGGGGCCAACGTCCTGACTCTC.

As concerns this clonotype: A much larger clone differs by one base, so this may be a read error. The genes are TRBV20-1 and TRBJ2-1, with 12 bases matching TRBD2. The J segment lost 4 bases and the V segment lost 6 bases, leaving 4 bases of the junction unmatched. CDR3 length: 14 residues. Germline V gives CDR1 DFQATT, CDR2 SNEGSKA (reference sequence). CDR3 residues: CSAPSGGGYNEQFF. The CDR3 nucleotides read TGCAGTGCCCCTAGCGGGGGGGGGTACAATGAGCAGTTCTTC.

This clonotype was observed a few times. Relative to the germline gene, one junction end is altered; a read error may explain this. This chain uses TRBV7-9 with TRBJ2-1, with 8 bases identical to TRBD2. Germline loops: CDR1 SEHNR, CDR2 FQNEAQ (reference sequence). There are 15 residues in the CDR3. CDR3 region: CASSPGGLGYNEQLF. DNA of the CDR3: TGTGCCAGCAGCCCTGGGGGACTAGGGTACAATGAGCAGCTCTTC.